The 6 T cell receptor beta chains reported below all come from one sample, sequenced in a study of T cell responses to AZD1222 COVID-19 vaccine. The data were produced by immunoSEQ multiplex PCR, yet TCRdb's version contains in-frame clones alone and is incomplete. In the table there are roughly 130,000 clones, around 92% of which are singletons. The material sequenced was peripheral blood, taken on day 0 of AZD1222 vaccination. The origin of the receptors is an adult in good health.

The rearrangement links TRBV5-4 to TRBJ2-7; D gene unclear. Trimming pared 0 bases from V and 3 bases from J, leaving 19 bases between. The CDR3 spans 17 residues. Germline V CDR1 and CDR2: SGHNT, YYREEE (reference sequence). The CDR3 region is CASSLAFGSPGLYEQYF. Here the CDR3 DNA reads TGTGCCAGCAGCTTGGCTTTCGGGTCCCCGGGCCTCTACGAGCAGTACTTC.

This sequence joins TRBV25-1 and TRBJ1-4, with unresolved D. The V end was cut by 0 bases, the J end by 8 bases, with 10 bases between. The CDR3 has 14 amino acids. Germline CDR1 reads MGHDK; CDR2 reads SYGVNS. The CDR3 region is CASSEYQAEEKLFF. DNA for the CDR3: TGTGCCAGCAGTGAATACCAGGCTGAGGAAAAACTGTTTTTT.

This rearrangement joins TRBV19 to TRBJ2-1; 7 nucleotides match TRBD2. V shed 3 bases and J 5 bases; nucleotides not matched to a gene: 10. The CDR3 runs 16 residues. The germline V gene encodes CDR1 LNHDA and CDR2 SQIVND (reference sequence). CDR3 coding DNA: TGTGCCAGTAGTATGCTTGGGAGGGGAATCAACAATGAGCAGTTCTTC. Its translation is CASSMLGRGINNEQFF.

The chain carries TRBV10-3 and TRBJ1-4; 9 nucleotides match TRBD1. Germline lookup yields CDR1 ENHRY and CDR2 SYGVKD. J lost 0 bases, V lost 4 bases, and 9 bases had no gene match. The CDR3 covers 18 residues. Written as DNA, the CDR3 is TGTGCCATCAGTGGGGACAGGGCCAAAGAGGCAACTAATGAAAAACTGTTTTTT. Protein: CAISGDRAKEATNEKLFF.

The J gene is TRBJ1-2, the V gene TRBV2; TRBD1 matches 7 bases. Trimming removed 8 bases from V and 8 bases from J; junction bases left unmatched: 8. The CDR3 extends over 12 amino acids. Germline V gene lookup returns CDR1 SNHLY and CDR2 FYNNEI. The CDR3 nucleotides read TGTGCCAGCCGGGAGGGGGCTCAAGGCTACACCTTC. Protein product: CASREGAQGYTF.

The chain combines TRBV29-1 with TRBJ2-4; 9 bases match TRBD2. The CDR3 runs to 12 residues. The V and J ends lost 8 bases and 9 bases, in that order; junction bases with no gene match: 8. The germline CDR1 and CDR2 sequences are SQVTM and ANQGSEA. The CDR3 nucleotides read TGCAGCCCGGCGGGGACTAGCTGCATTCAGTACTTC. Translation gives CSPAGTSCIQYF.